These 9 T cell receptor beta chains originate from one sample sequenced in a study of blood T cells in healthy people across ages. With a J-beta primer mix and a sample-barcoded 5' primer, a second PCR ran about 6 to 11 cycles. One entry per CDR3 protein results from TCRdb running MiXCR on the 5' RACE reads. The repertoire holds about 680,000 distinct CDR3 sequences, with over 45% as singletons. The sample was blood. All receptors come from a woman aged 60-75 years in good health.

This rearrangement joins TRBV11-2 to TRBJ2-5; TRBD2 matches 8 bases. This CDR3 is built from 12 residues. Trimming removed 5 bases from V and 13 bases from J; junction bases left unmatched: 9. The germline V gene encodes CDR1 SGHAT and CDR2 FQNNGV. For the CDR3, the DNA is TGTGCCAGCAGCCCCACGACTAGCGTGTTGTACTTC. Encoded protein: CASSPTTSVLYF. Looking up the rest from reference TRBV11-2 and TRBJ2-5 gives the full variable domain: EAGVAQSPRYKIIEKRQSVAFWCNPISGHATLYWYQQILGQGPKLLIQFQNNGVVDDSQLPKDRFSAERLKGVDSTLKIQPAKLEDSAVYLCASSPTTSVLYFGPGTRLLVL.

This clonotype was seen only once. V is TRBV5-1 and J is TRBJ2-7; D may be TRBD1 or TRBD2 (6 bases each). This CDR3 has 15 amino acids. The germline CDR1 and CDR2 sequences are SGHRS and YFSETQ. With 4 bases removed from V and 2 bases from J, the gap between germline ends came to 16 bases. The CDR3 protein is CASSATGAYPYEQYF. The CDR3 nucleotides read TGCGCCAGCAGCGCGACGGGGGCTTACCCCTACGAGCAGTACTTC.

The chain joins TRBV3-1 to TRBJ1-4; D is possibly TRBD1 (5 bases). In germline, CDR1 is LGHDT, CDR2 YNNKEL (reference sequence). Trimming removed 4 bases from V and 6 bases from J, with 9 bases in between. CDR3 length equals 13 residues. The CDR3 loop is CASSPGRYEKLFF. CDR3 coding DNA: TGTGCCAGCAGCCCGGGACGTTATGAAAAACTGTTTTTT. The variable domain in full, with the rest retrieved from reference TRBV3-1 and TRBJ1-4, is DTAVSQTPKYLVTQMGNDKSIKCEQNLGHDTMYWYKQDSKKFLKIMFSYNNKELIINETVPNRFSPKSPDKAHLNLHINSLELGDSAVYFCASSPGRYEKLFFGSGTQLSVL.

This clonotype was recorded a few times. V usage is TRBV29-1 and J usage is TRBJ2-2; D remains ambiguous. V was clipped by 5 bases and J by 3 bases, with 10 bases between them. The germline V gene encodes CDR1 SQVTM and CDR2 ANQGSEA. The CDR3 extends over 13 amino acids. The CDR3 here is CSVRFRHTGELFF. For the CDR3, the DNA is TGCAGCGTTCGGTTCAGGCACACCGGGGAGCTGTTTTTT.

This clonotype was observed many times. The rearrangement links TRBV29-1 to TRBJ2-5; D might be TRBD1 or TRBD2, each matching 5 bases. CDR1 SQVTM and CDR2 ANQGSEA come from the germline V gene. V gave up 7 bases and J gave up 0 bases, with 15 bases separating them. This CDR3 contains 14 residues. CDR3 amino acids: CSAVDTGYQETQYF. The CDR3 region has the DNA TGCAGCGCGGTGGACACGGGATACCAAGAGACCCAGTACTTC.

The chain couples TRBV28 to TRBJ2-4; a possible D gene is TRBD2 (6 bases). The closer fit of TRBJ2-7 to the DNA end suggests the J call may be wrong. Germline CDR1 reads MDHEN; CDR2 reads SYDVKM. The length of the CDR3 is 14 residues. The chain's CDR3 is CASSLAGNAHEQYF. In DNA form, the CDR3 reads TGTGCCAGCAGTTTAGCGGGGAACGCCCACGAGCAGTACTTC.

This clonotype was seen a handful of times. The chain is built from TRBV7-2 and TRBJ2-4; D remains ambiguous. CDR1 and CDR2 (germline): SGHTA, FQGNSA. V was trimmed by 5 bases and J by 9 bases, leaving 20 bases between them. The CDR3 spans 15 residues. The CDR3 coding sequence is TGTGCCAGCAGCGCCGACGGAATCCGCACCGCCATTCAGTACTTC. Its protein product is CASSADGIRTAIQYF.

CDR3 DNA: TGTGCCAGCAGTTACTCCCGGGCGGTCCTCTACGAGCAGTACTTC. Protein: CASSYSRAVLYEQYF. The chain uses TRBV6-2 or TRBV6-3 and TRBJ2-5, with no clear D. The DNA matches TRBJ2-7 better at its end, which makes the J call doubtful. Per germline, CDR1 MNHEY and CDR2 SVGEGT. CDR3 length: 15 residues.

This clonotype came up a few times. The chain uses TRBV10-3 and TRBJ2-7; 8 bases agree with TRBD2. V was pared by 4 bases and J by 0 bases, with 8 bases of the junction left unmatched. Per germline, CDR1 ENHRY and CDR2 SYGVKD. This CDR3 region has 16 residues. The CDR3 DNA is TGTGCCATCAGTGGGACCGGGACTAGAAGCTCCTACGAGCAGTACTTC. Its protein is CAISGTGTRSSYEQYF.